The 3 T cell receptor beta chains below come from one sample, sequenced in a study of response to subunit inactivated influenza vaccine. TCRdb called the RT-PCR reads again in MiXCR, with one record for every CDR3 protein. The sample lists approximately 310,000 distinct CDR3 sequences, about a fifth occurring once. The sequenced sample was PBMCs from blood, obtained less than 22 months after vaccination. These receptor sequences come from a man aged 50 to 69 who received an inactivated influenza vaccine.

A few counts support this clonotype. The gene calls are TRBV6-2 or TRBV6-3 and TRBJ1-5; 11 bases are a match to TRBD1. V lost 6 bases, J lost 2 bases, and 6 bases stayed unmatched. This CDR3 spans 16 amino acids. Germline V CDR1 and CDR2: MNHEY, SVGEGT. Here the CDR3 reads CASRGQGAGGNQPQHF. The CDR3 DNA sequence: TGTGCCAGCAGAGGACAGGGGGCCGGGGGCAATCAGCCCCAGCATTTT.

The rearrangement uses TRBV7-8 and TRBJ2-4; D not resolved. This CDR3 is 15 amino acids long. Trimming pared 0 bases from V and 0 bases from J, leaving 6 bases between. The V gene's germline CDR1 is SGHVS and CDR2 FQNEAQ. CDR3: CASSLALPAKNIQYF. The CDR3 DNA follows: TGTGCCAGCAGCTTAGCCCTACCAGCCAAAAACATTCAGTACTTC.

This clonotype was seen ten or more times. The rearrangement uses TRBV6-2 or TRBV6-3 and TRBJ1-2; the D gene is possibly TRBD1 (5 bases). V was pared by 7 bases and J by 8 bases, with 17 bases between. From germline, CDR1 is MNHEY and CDR2 SVGEGT. There are 13 residues in the CDR3. In nucleotides, the CDR3 is TGTGCCAGCAACCTCTCTGGACACCAAGGCTACACCTTC. Protein product: CASNLSGHQGYTF.